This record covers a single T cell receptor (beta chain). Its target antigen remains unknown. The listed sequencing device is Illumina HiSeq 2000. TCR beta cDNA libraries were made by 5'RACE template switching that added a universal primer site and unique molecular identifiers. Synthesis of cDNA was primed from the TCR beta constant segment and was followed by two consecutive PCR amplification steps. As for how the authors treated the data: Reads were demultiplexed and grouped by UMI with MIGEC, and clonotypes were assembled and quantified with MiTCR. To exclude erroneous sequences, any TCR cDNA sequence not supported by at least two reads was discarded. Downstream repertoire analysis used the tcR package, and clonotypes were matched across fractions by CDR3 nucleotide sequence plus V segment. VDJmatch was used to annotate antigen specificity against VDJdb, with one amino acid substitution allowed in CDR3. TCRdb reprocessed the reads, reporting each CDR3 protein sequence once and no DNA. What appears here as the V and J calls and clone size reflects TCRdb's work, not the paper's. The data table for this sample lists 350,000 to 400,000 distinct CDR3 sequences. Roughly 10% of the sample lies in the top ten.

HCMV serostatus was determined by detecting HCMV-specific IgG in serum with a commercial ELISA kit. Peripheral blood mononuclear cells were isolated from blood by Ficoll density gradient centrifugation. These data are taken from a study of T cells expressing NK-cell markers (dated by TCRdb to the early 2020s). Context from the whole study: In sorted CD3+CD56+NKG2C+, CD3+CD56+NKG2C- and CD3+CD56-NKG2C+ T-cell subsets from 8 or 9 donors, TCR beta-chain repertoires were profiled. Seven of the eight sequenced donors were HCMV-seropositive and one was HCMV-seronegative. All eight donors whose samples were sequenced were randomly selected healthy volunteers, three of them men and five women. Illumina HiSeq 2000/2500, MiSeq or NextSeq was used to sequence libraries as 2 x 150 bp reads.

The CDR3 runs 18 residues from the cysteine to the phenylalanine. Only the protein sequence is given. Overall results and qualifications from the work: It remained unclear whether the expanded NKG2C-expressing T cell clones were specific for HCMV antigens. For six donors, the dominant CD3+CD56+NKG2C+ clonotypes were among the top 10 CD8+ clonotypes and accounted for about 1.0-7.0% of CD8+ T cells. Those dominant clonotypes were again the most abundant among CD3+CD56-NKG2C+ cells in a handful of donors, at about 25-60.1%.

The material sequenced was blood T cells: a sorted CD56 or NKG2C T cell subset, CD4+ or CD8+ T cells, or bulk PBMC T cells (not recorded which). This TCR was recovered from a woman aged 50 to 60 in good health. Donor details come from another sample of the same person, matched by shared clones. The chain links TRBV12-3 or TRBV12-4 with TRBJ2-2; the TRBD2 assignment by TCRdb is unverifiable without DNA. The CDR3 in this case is CASSLIAGGHANTGELFF.